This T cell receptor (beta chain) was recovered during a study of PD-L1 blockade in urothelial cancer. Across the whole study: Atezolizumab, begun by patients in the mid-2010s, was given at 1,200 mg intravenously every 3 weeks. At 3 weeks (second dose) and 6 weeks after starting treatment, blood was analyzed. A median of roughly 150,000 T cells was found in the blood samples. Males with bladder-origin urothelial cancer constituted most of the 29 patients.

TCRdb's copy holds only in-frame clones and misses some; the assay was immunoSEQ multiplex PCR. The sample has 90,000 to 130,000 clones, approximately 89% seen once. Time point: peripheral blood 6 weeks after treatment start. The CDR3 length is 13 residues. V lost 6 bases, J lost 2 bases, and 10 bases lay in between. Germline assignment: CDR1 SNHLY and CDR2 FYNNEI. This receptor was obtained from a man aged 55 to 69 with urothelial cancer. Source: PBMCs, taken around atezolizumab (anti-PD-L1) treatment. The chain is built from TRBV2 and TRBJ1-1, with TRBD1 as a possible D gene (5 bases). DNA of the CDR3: TGTGCCAGCAGGGTGACAGTTAACACTGAAGCTTTCTTT. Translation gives CASRVTVNTEAFF.